The present T cell receptor beta chain was sequenced within a study of T cell responses to AZD1222 COVID-19 vaccine. V was pared by 1 base and J by 4 bases, with 14 bases of the junction left unmatched. Germline loops: CDR1 SEHNR, CDR2 FQNEAQ (reference sequence). This CDR3 contains 19 residues. Measured with immunoSEQ multiplex PCR; TCRdb has only the in-frame clones, and not every one. The sample has 150,000 to 200,000 clones; just over 90% are singletons. The sequence was obtained from an adult who received the MenACWY meningococcal vaccine as a control. This chain connects TRBV7-9 to TRBJ1-3; TRBD1 matches 9 bases. The sample in question was peripheral blood, obtained 28 days after the second dose of the MenACWY control vaccine. In DNA, the CDR3 is TGTGCCAGCAGCTTAGGAGCCGGGACAGGGAAGTTCGGCGGAAACACCATATATTTT. It translates to CASSLGAGTGKFGGNTIYF. Full variable domain (missing parts from reference TRBV7-9 and TRBJ1-3): DTGVSQNPRHKITKRGQNVTFRCDPISEHNRLYWYRQTLGQGPEFLTYFQNEAQLEKSRLLSDRFSAERPKGSFSTLEIQRTEQGDSAMYLCASSLGAGTGKFGGNTIYFGEGSWLTVV.